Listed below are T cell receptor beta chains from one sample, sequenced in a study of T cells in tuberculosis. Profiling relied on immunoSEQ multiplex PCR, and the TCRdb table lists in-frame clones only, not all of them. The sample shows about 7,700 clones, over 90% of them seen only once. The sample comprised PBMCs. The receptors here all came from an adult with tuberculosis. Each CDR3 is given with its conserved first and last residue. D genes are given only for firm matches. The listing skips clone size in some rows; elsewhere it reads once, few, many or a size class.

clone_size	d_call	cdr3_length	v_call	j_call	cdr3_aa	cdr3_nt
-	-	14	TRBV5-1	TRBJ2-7	CASSPVSFPYEQYF	TGCGCCAGCAGCCCCGTGTCCTTCCCCTACGAGCAGTACTTC
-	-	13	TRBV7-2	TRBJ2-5	CASSPRLGETQYF	TGTGCCAGCAGCCCCCGACTGGGAGAGACCCAGTACTTC
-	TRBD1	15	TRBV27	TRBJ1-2	CASSSTPQGGEGYTF	TGTGCCAGCAGCTCAACCCCACAGGGGGGGGAAGGCTACACCTTC
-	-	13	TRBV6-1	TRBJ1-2	CASKGPVNYGYTF	TGTGCCAGCAAGGGGCCAGTTAATTATGGCTACACCTTC
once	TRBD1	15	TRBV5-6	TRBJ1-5	CASSLWDRENQPQHF	TGTGCCAGCAGCTTGTGGGACAGGGAAAATCAGCCCCAGCATTTT
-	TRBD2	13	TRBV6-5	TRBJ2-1	CASSPSGGNEQFF	TGTGCCAGCAGCCCCTCGGGGGGAAATGAGCAGTTCTTC
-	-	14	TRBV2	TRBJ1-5	CASSEGAPNQPQHF	TGTGCCAGCAGTGAAGGGGCTCCCAATCAGCCCCAGCATTTT
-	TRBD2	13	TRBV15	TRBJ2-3	CATSRGLAGHQYF	TGTGCCACCAGCAGGGGACTAGCGGGGCACCAGTATTTT
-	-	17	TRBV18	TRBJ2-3	CASSPETRGGGTDTQYF	TGTGCCAGCTCCCCCGAAACCCGCGGGGGCGGGACAGATACGCAGTATTTT
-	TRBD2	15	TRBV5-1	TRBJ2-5	CASSAVAGVMETQYF	TGCGCCAGCAGCGCTGTAGCGGGGGTGATGGAGACCCAGTACTTC
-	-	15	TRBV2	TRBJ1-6	CASSNLAAYNSPLHF	TGTGCCAGCAGCAACCTCGCGGCTTATAATTCACCCCTCCACTTT
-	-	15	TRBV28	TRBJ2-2	CASSLWESNTGELFF	TGTGCCAGCAGTTTATGGGAGTCGAACACCGGGGAGCTGTTTTTT
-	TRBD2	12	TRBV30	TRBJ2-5	CAWRTGGETQYF	TGTGCCTGGAGGACGGGAGGCGAGACCCAGTACTTC
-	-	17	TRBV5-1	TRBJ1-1	CASSLRGRGLMNTEAFF	TGCGCCAGCAGCCTCCGAGGGAGGGGCTTGATGAACACTGAAGCTTTCTTT
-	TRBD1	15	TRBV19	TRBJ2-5	CASSRWGQRQETQYF	TGTGCCAGTAGTAGGTGGGGACAGCGGCAAGAGACCCAGTACTTC
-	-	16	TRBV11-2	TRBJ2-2	CASSLGVTTNTGELFF	TGTGCCAGCAGCTTAGGGGTTACTACGAACACCGGGGAGCTGTTTTTT
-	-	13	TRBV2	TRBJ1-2	CASAAGQRYGYTF	TGTGCCAGCGCAGCAGGGCAGAGATATGGCTACACCTTC
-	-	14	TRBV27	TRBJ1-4	CASSSGGWDEKLFF	TGTGCCAGCAGTTCGGGGGGCTGGGATGAAAAACTGTTTTTT
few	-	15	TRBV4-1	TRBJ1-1	CASSQGALGDTEAFF	TGCGCCAGCAGCCAAGGAGCTCTAGGGGACACTGAAGCTTTCTTT
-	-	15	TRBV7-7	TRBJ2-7	CASSLIQGSNYEQYF	TGTGCCAGCAGCTTAATACAGGGATCCAACTACGAGCAGTACTTC
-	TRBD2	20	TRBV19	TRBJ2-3	CASSSISGLAGAYGTDTQYF	TGTGCCAGTAGTTCGATTTCCGGACTAGCGGGGGCGTACGGCACAGATACGCAGTATTTT
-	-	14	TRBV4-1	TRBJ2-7	CASSQDIRSYEQYF	TGCGCCAGCAGCCAAGATATCCGGTCCTACGAGCAGTACTTC
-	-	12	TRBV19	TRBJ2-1	CASSFPRGEQFF	TGTGCCAGTAGTTTTCCTCGGGGTGAGCAGTTCTTC
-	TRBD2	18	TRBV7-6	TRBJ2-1	CASSRWLMREGLGNEQFF	TGTGCCAGCAGCCGGTGGTTGATGCGGGAGGGCCTGGGGAATGAGCAGTTCTTC
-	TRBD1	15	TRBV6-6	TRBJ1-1	CASSYTTGGRSEAFF	TGTGCCAGCAGTTATACGACAGGGGGGAGATCTGAAGCTTTCTTT
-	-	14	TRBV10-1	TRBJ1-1	CASSPGTEYTEAFF	TGCGCCAGCAGTCCGGGGACTGAGTACACTGAAGCTTTCTTT
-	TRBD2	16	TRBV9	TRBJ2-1	CASSVAGTSGYNEQFF	TGTGCCAGCAGCGTAGCCGGGACTAGCGGCTACAATGAGCAGTTCTTC
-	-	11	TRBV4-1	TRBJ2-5	CASSGGETQYF	TGCGCCAGCAGTGGAGGGGAGACCCAGTACTTC
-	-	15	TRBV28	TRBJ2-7	CASSSSETVSYEQYF	TGTGCCAGCAGTTCCTCAGAGACAGTCTCCTACGAGCAGTACTTC
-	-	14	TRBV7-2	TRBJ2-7	CASRARGSSYEQYF	TGTGCCAGCAGAGCAAGAGGTAGCTCCTACGAGCAGTACTTC
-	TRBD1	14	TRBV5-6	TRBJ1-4	CASSPGQGLVKLFF	TGTGCCAGCAGCCCGGGACAGGGTCTCGTGAAACTGTTTTTT
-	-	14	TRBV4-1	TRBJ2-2	CASSPGYNTGELFF	TGCGCCAGCAGTCCAGGGTATAACACCGGGGAGCTGTTTTTT
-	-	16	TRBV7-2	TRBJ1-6	CASSVVEALSNSPLHF	TGTGCCAGCAGTGTGGTGGAGGCCCTGTCTAATTCACCCCTCCACTTT
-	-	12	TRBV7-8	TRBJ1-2	CASSFGRGGYTF	TGTGCCAGCAGCTTCGGACGGGGTGGCTACACCTTC
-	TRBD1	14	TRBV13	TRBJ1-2	CASSLERRGEGYTF	TGTGCCAGCAGCTTAGAACGCAGGGGGGAGGGCTACACCTTC
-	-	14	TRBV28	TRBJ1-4	CASSPQGGEEKLFF	TGTGCCAGCAGTCCCCAGGGAGGGGAGGAAAAACTGTTTTTT
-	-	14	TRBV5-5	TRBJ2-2	CASSLNSLAWELFF	TGTGCCAGCAGCTTAAACTCCCTAGCCTGGGAGCTGTTTTTT
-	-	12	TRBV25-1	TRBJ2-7	CASTGNSYEQYF	TGTGCCAGCACTGGCAACTCCTACGAGCAGTACTTC
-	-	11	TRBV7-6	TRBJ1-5	CASSLGGPQHF	TGTGCCAGCAGCTTAGGCGGGCCCCAGCATTTT
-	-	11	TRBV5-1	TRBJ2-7	CASSFEYEQYF	TGCGCCAGCAGCTTCGAGTACGAGCAGTACTTC
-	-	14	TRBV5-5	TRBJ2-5	CASSLAGDQETQYF	TGTGCCAGCAGCTTGGCAGGGGACCAAGAGACCCAGTACTTC
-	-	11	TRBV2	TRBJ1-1	CASTEEIIAFF	TGTGCCAGCACGGAGGAAATAATAGCTTTCTTT
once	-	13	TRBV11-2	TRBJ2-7	CASSLAAAWEQYF	TGTGCCAGCAGCTTAGCCGCAGCGTGGGAGCAGTACTTC
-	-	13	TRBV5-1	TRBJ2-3	CASSGGSGDTQYF	TGCGCCAGCAGCGGGGGCTCCGGGGATACGCAGTATTTT
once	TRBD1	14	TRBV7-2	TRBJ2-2	CASSRDRGTGELFF	TGTGCCAGCAGCCGGGACAGGGGGACCGGGGAGCTGTTTTTT
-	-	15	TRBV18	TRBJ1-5	CASSQEGFSNQPQHF	TGTGCCAGCTCCCAGGAGGGCTTTAGCAATCAGCCCCAGCATTTT
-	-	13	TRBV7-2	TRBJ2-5	CASSLNGGETQYF	TGTGCCAGCAGCTTAAACGGAGGAGAGACCCAGTACTTC
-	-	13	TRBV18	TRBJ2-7	CASSQTDQYEQYF	TGTGCCAGCTCACAGACAGACCAGTACGAGCAGTACTTC
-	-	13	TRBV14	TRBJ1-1	CASSRDTNTEAFF	TGTGCCAGCAGCAGGGACACGAACACTGAAGCTTTCTTT
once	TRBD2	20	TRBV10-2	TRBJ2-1	CASSEPPGTSGVSTYNEQFF	TGCGCCAGCAGTGAGCCCCCCGGGACTAGCGGAGTAAGTACCTACAATGAGCAGTTCTTC